This T cell receptor (beta chain) was sequenced in a study of radiotherapy plus CTLA-4 blockade in lung cancer. Study details: Around 18% of enrolled patients responded objectively, and about 30% had disease control.

Trimming left V 2 bases short and J 4 bases short, with 16 bases between. The CDR3 sequence is 16 residues long. The V gene's germline CDR1 is SGHAT and CDR2 FQNNGV. Chemo-refractory metastatic non-small-cell lung cancer patients were treated with focal radiation plus CTLA-4 blockade with ipilimumab. Sequencing was performed with immunoSEQ multiplex PCR; in TCRdb, only in-frame clones are kept and a portion is missing. The sample lists more than 25,000 clones, approximately 79% occurring once. Notes on this clone: Its antigen remains unidentified.

Overall study findings and caveats: Subsequent to radiotherapy plus ipilimumab, tumor-derived TCR clones underwent expansion in blood. Early clonal dynamics of blood T cells, together with interferon-beta, were reported as the best response predictor.

The sequence came from a human donor with non-small cell lung cancer who had stable disease on radiotherapy plus ipilimumab. The sample in question was peripheral blood, obtained from a patient treated with radiotherapy plus ipilimumab. This rearrangement joins TRBV11-2 to TRBJ2-3; TRBD1 might be the D (6 bases). The CDR3 reads CASSLFSGGRSDTQYF. As DNA, the CDR3 is TGTGCCAGCAGCTTATTCAGTGGGGGCCGATCAGATACGCAGTATTTT.